A selection of T cell receptor beta chains follows, all from one sample in a study of blood T cells in healthy people across ages. Each CDR3 protein gets one entry after TCRdb re-called the 5' RACE reads with MiXCR. Found here are fewer than 1.5 million distinct CDR3 sequences, around two fifths of them singletons; the top ten hold roughly 7.9%. The sample taken for sequencing was blood. Receptor source: a young woman in good health. Both conserved end residues are part of each CDR3. Each record gives: J gene, CDR3 length, clone size, V gene, D gene, CDR3 protein, CDR3 DNA. A D gene is named only where the DNA matches it firmly. Clone size is shown for a subset of rows, as once, few, many or a class of expanded clone.

>TRBJ2-1|18|.|TRBV5-1|.
CASSLGIRGTPSYNEQFF
TGCGCCAGCAGCTTGGGTATAAGAGGGACACCCTCCTACAATGAGCAGTTCTTC
>TRBJ1-3|14|.|TRBV28|.
CASEREASGNTIYF
TGTGCCAGCGAGCGAGAGGCGTCTGGAAACACCATATATTTT
>TRBJ1-5|13|.|TRBV20-1|.
CSAINPGNQPQHF
TGCAGTGCTATAAACCCGGGGAATCAGCCCCAGCATTTT
>TRBJ2-7|17|.|TRBV6-5|TRBD1
CASSYPKPGQGYYEQYF
TGTGCCAGCAGTTACCCCAAGCCGGGACAGGGCTACTACGAGCAGTACTTC
>TRBJ1-1|16|few|TRBV6-6|TRBD1
CASSYLRQGKGTEAFF
TGTGCCAGCAGTTACCTAAGACAGGGGAAGGGCACTGAAGCTTTCTTT
>TRBJ1-2|15|.|TRBV27|TRBD1
CASSPDRGMAYGYTF
TGTGCCAGCAGTCCCGACAGGGGAATGGCCTATGGTTACACCTTC
>TRBJ2-7|14|few|TRBV11-2|.
CASSLGHEIYEQYF
TGTGCCAGCAGCTTAGGGCACGAGATCTACGAGCAGTACTTC
>TRBJ2-1|16|few|TRBV7-9|.
CASSFAGTWESYEQFF
TGTGCCAGCAGCTTTGCCGGGACGTGGGAGTCCTATGAGCAGTTCTTC
>TRBJ1-2|12|.|TRBV20-1|.
CSAREISYGYTF
TGCAGTGCTAGAGAGATATCCTATGGCTACACCTTC
>TRBJ1-2|13|few|TRBV29-1|TRBD1
CSVRSGTGYVYTF
TGCAGCGTTCGTTCCGGGACAGGGTATGTCTACACCTTC
>TRBJ1-6|13|few|TRBV2|.
CASNPGFNSPLHF
TGTGCCAGCAACCCAGGGTTCAATTCACCCCTCCACTTT
>TRBJ2-7|13|.|TRBV9|TRBD2
CASCSGGYNEQYF
TGTGCCAGCTGTAGCGGGGGCTACAATGAGCAGTACTTC
>TRBJ2-7|13|.|TRBV25-1|.
CASSPSGGFEQYF
TGTGCCAGCAGTCCTTCAGGGGGGTTCGAGCAGTACTTC
>TRBJ2-5|15|.|TRBV6-6|.
CASSGTGEYGETQYF
TGTGCCAGCAGCGGTACCGGGGAGTATGGAGAGACCCAGTACTTC
>TRBJ2-5|16|few|TRBV11-2|TRBD1
CASSLGTASGRETQYF
TGTGCCAGCAGCCTAGGGACAGCAAGTGGGAGAGAGACCCAGTACTTC
>TRBJ2-1|13|.|TRBV7-9|.
CSSSPPPYNEQFF
TGTTCCAGCAGCCCCCCCCCGTACAATGAGCAGTTCTTC
>TRBJ2-5|16|.|TRBV3-1|.
CASNQSPGRGQETQYF
TGTGCCAGCAACCAAAGCCCCGGCAGGGGACAAGAGACCCAGTACTTC
>TRBJ2-7|12|many|TRBV28|.
CASRPSSYEQYF
TGTGCCAGCAGACCGAGCTCCTACGAGCAGTACTTC
>TRBJ2-5|12|.|TRBV20-1|.
CSAGTTQETQYF
TGCAGTGCCGGGACAACCCAAGAGACCCAGTACTTC
>TRBJ2-3|12|.|TRBV12-3/TRBV12-4|.
CASLYSTDTQYF
TGTGCCAGCCTATATAGCACAGATACGCAGTATTTT
>TRBJ2-4|16|.|TRBV5-4|.
CASSLGGELAKNIQYF
TGTGCCAGCAGCTTGGGTGGAGAACTAGCCAAAAACATTCAGTACTTC
>TRBJ2-3|17|.|TRBV19|TRBD2
CASSISTGLAGSDTQYF
TGTGCCAGTAGTATATCCACGGGACTAGCGGGATCAGATACGCAGTATTTT
>TRBJ1-1|15|.|TRBV5-1|.
CASSPEGWGSTEAFF
TGCGCCAGCAGCCCAGAAGGGTGGGGAAGCACTGAAGCTTTCTTT
>TRBJ2-1|16|.|TRBV20-1|.
CSVGTRGYHSYNEQFF
TGCAGTGTCGGGACTCGCGGGTACCACTCCTACAATGAGCAGTTCTTC
>TRBJ2-1|14|once|TRBV12-3/TRBV12-4|.
CASRGGGEHNEQFF
TGTGCCAGCAGGGGTGGTGGGGAACACAATGAGCAGTTCTTC
>TRBJ1-3|17|.|TRBV6-5|.
CASSYSGRERSGNTIYF
TGTGCCAGCAGTTACTCGGGACGGGAACGCTCTGGAAACACCATATATTTT
>TRBJ1-2|14|few|TRBV5-1|.
CASSLKADTYGYTF
TGCGCCAGCAGCTTGAAGGCAGACACCTATGGCTACACCTTC
>TRBJ1-2|16|.|TRBV4-2|.
CASSQDSAGTLYGYTF
TGTGCCAGCAGCCAAGATAGTGCCGGGACGTTGTATGGCTACACCTTC
>TRBJ2-5|15|.|TRBV5-1|TRBD1
CASSLASTGEEAQYF
TGCGCCAGCAGCTTGGCCTCGACAGGGGAGGAGGCCCAGTACTTC
>TRBJ1-2|15|.|TRBV21-1|.
CASSKTDRILYGYTF
TGTGCCAGCAGCAAAACCGACAGGATCCTCTATGGCTACACCTTC
>TRBJ2-5|16|few|TRBV20-1|.
CSARRWGRTNQETQYF
TGCAGTGCTAGACGATGGGGGCGGACAAACCAAGAGACCCAGTACTTC
>TRBJ2-4|16|.|TRBV21-1|.
CASSKQETGTSAPTYF
TGTGCCAGCAGCAAACAGGAGACCGGGACTTCCGCACCTACGTACTTC
>TRBJ2-5|16|few|TRBV3-1|TRBD2
CASSQGTSGSFETQYF
TGTGCCAGCAGCCAAGGGACTAGCGGGAGTTTTGAGACCCAGTACTTC
>TRBJ2-2|16|.|TRBV6-2/TRBV6-3|TRBD1
CASTHPGQGFTGELFF
TGTGCCAGCACCCACCCCGGACAGGGTTTCACCGGGGAGCTGTTTTTT
>TRBJ1-2|14|few|TRBV5-1|.
CASSLDRAEDGYTF
TGCGCCAGCAGCTTGGACAGGGCAGAGGATGGCTACACCTTC
>TRBJ2-5|14|few|TRBV7-9|.
CASSPQRGLETQYF
TGTGCCAGCAGCCCACAAAGGGGTTTGGAGACCCAGTACTTC
>TRBJ2-5|11|.|TRBV30|TRBD1
CASGQGETQYF
TGTGCCTCGGGACAGGGAGAGACCCAGTACTTC
>TRBJ2-3|14|.|TRBV19|TRBD1
CASTLDRATDTRYF
TGTGCCAGTACCCTCGACAGGGCCACAGATACGCGGTATTTT
>TRBJ2-4|15|.|TRBV7-9|.
CASSLVGLSGNIQYF
TGTGCCAGCAGCCTAGTAGGACTCTCGGGAAACATTCAGTACTTC
>TRBJ2-4|13|few|TRBV7-2|TRBD1
CASSPQTGNIQYF
TGTGCCAGCAGCCCGCAGACAGGGAACATTCAGTACTTC
>TRBJ1-1|18|.|TRBV11-2|.
CASSPSGAGGAMNTEAFF
TGTGCCAGCAGCCCTAGCGGGGCCGGGGGTGCCATGAACACTGAAGCTTTCTTT
>TRBJ2-4|13|.|TRBV29-1|.
CSGRNNSKNIQYF
TGCAGCGGGCGAAATAATAGCAAAAACATTCAGTACTTC
>TRBJ1-2|13|.|TRBV5-1|.
CASSVATVYGYTF
TGCGCCAGCAGCGTGGCAACGGTCTATGGCTACACCTTC
>TRBJ1-3|15|.|TRBV29-1|.
CSVEGAGTPGNTIYF
TGCAGCGTTGAAGGAGCCGGGACCCCTGGAAACACCATATATTTT
>TRBJ2-7|15|few|TRBV11-2|TRBD1
CASSLGTGYSYEQYF
TGTGCCAGCAGCTTAGGGACAGGCTATTCCTACGAGCAGTACTTC
>TRBJ2-1|15|few|TRBV5-1|.
CASRDRGTTYNEQFF
TGCGCCAGCAGGGATAGGGGGACTACGTACAATGAGCAGTTCTTC
>TRBJ2-7|15|.|TRBV21-1|.
CASTSGTSGNYEQYF
TGTGCCAGCACATCAGGGACTAGCGGGAACTACGAGCAGTACTTC
>TRBJ2-3|17|few|TRBV12-3/TRBV12-4|TRBD1
CASSSRGTGVGPDTQYF
TGTGCCAGCAGCTCCAGGGGGACAGGGGTAGGCCCAGATACGCAGTATTTT
>TRBJ2-1|15|few|TRBV5-1|TRBD1
CASSLGGGWYNEQFF
TGCGCCAGCAGCTTGGGAGGGGGCTGGTACAATGAGCAGTTCTTC
>TRBJ2-5|13|few|TRBV4-1|.
CASSHIGEETQYF
TGCGCCAGCAGCCATATAGGAGAAGAGACCCAGTACTTC
>TRBJ1-1|13|.|TRBV13|.
CASSFSGATEAFF
TGTGCCAGCAGCTTTTCAGGGGCCACTGAAGCTTTCTTT
>TRBJ1-4|14|.|TRBV6-5|.
CASSADMRVVVLFF
TGTGCCAGCAGCGCAGACATGAGGGTAGTAGTTCTGTTTTTT
>TRBJ2-5|16|many|TRBV28|TRBD1
CASSLLGTGTQETQYF
TGTGCCAGCAGTTTATTAGGGACAGGGACTCAAGAGACCCAGTACTTC